This T cell receptor (beta chain) was recovered during a study of blood T cells in healthy people across ages. It was with a sample-barcoded 5' primer and a J-beta primer mix that a second PCR of roughly 6 to 12 cycles was run. Via MiXCR, TCRdb re-called the 5' RACE reads, giving one row per CDR3 protein. This table has about 1.6 million distinct CDR3 sequences, 30% to 40% appearing once. The CDR3 spans 11 residues. Germline V CDR1 and CDR2: SQVTM, ANQGSEA. V was cut by 6 bases and J by 11 bases, with 16 bases left in between. This clonotype was counted only a few times. The chain is built from TRBV29-1 and TRBJ1-1, with unresolved D. This TCR came from a woman younger than 45 in good health. The specimen was blood. CDR3 loop: CSVSDALGAFF. In DNA, the CDR3 is TGCAGCGTCAGCGATGCACTAGGGGCTTTCTTT.